Presented here are 8 T cell receptor beta chains from one specimen sequenced in a study of T cell responses to AZD1222 COVID-19 vaccine (dated by TCRdb to 2020 to 2022). The intended sense of this specimen's time point label: baseline before first vaccination. The library was made by the immunoSEQ multiplex PCR assay. TCRdb holds this immuneACCESS table with in-frame rearrangements only. Some clones are missing; in checked studies, unresolved V genes explain under half, and the rest has no known cause. The sample data list 150,000 or so clones, and about 91% of these were observed just once. Of the sample, around 16% falls within the top ten clones. The input for sequencing was peripheral blood, taken on day 0 of AZD1222 vaccination. These receptors were taken from an adult in good health.

The count of this clone is one. The chain employs TRBV5-5 and TRBJ2-7, with D tentatively TRBD1 (5 bases). V lost 0 bases and J 5 bases, leaving 12 bases between the germline ends. The CDR3 has 14 residues. Germline CDR1 and CDR2: SGHKS and YYEKEE (reference sequence). In nucleotides, the CDR3 is TGTGCCAGCAGCTTGGGGTCAGGGTCTGACGAGCAGTACTTC. Translation: CASSLGSGSDEQYF.

The chain carries TRBV10-2 and TRBJ2-3, with D uncertain. Per germline, CDR1 WSHSY and CDR2 SAAADI. This CDR3 region has 11 residues. V lost 7 bases and J lost 2, with 4 bases in between. CDR3 nucleotides: TGCGCCAGCACCCACACAGATACGCAGTATTTT. It encodes CASTHTDTQYF.

The chain joins TRBV7-9 to TRBJ2-4; D unclear. Germline-derived CDR1 and CDR2 are SEHNR and FQNEAQ (reference sequence). V shed 1 base and J shed 3 bases, with 10 bases lying between them. The CDR3 is made up of 15 amino acids. As DNA, the CDR3 is TGTGCCAGCAGCTTAGTGGAATCGGGCAAAAACATTCAGTACTTC. Translating it yields CASSLVESGKNIQYF.

The DNA for the CDR3 is TGTGCCACCAGTGACCCGGACAGGTACAATGAGCAGTTCTTC. Its translation is CATSDPDRYNEQFF. The V and J genes are TRBV24-1 and TRBJ2-1, with TRBD1 matching over 7 bases. Germline values: CDR1 KGHDR, CDR2 SFDVKD. V lost 4 bases and J lost 4; bases outside the gene matches: 3. CDR3 size: 14 residues.

The chain recombines TRBV18 with TRBJ1-1; D might be TRBD1 (5 bases). The V gene lost 2 bases and the J gene lost 3 bases, with 10 bases spanning the gap. The germline CDR1 and CDR2 sequences are KGHSH and LQKENI. This CDR3 contains 14 residues. CDR3 residues: CASSPGDFYTEAFF. In DNA, the CDR3 is TGTGCCAGCTCACCAGGGGACTTTTACACTGAAGCTTTCTTT.

DNA for the CDR3: TGTGCCACCAGTGACCCGGGGTTTAACTATGGCTACACCTTC. Protein product: CATSDPGFNYGYTF. The chain employs TRBV24-1 and TRBJ1-2; D unclear. The CDR3 sequence is 14 residues long. Germline lookup yields CDR1 KGHDR and CDR2 SFDVKD. The V gene lost 4 bases and the J gene lost 1 base, with 9 bases spanning the gap.

The chain is built from TRBV7-9 and TRBJ1-2; D is perhaps TRBD1 (6 bases). Per germline, CDR1 SEHNR and CDR2 FQNEAQ (reference sequence). Trimming shortened V by 1 base and J by 8 bases, and 11 bases separated the two germline ends. This CDR3 spans 13 amino acids. In nucleotides, the CDR3 is TGTGCCAGCAGCTTAGTAGGGGGAGTGGGCTACACCTTC. Residues: CASSLVGGVGYTF.

V and J are TRBV7-3 and TRBJ2-2; D unresolved. V was pared by 1 base and J by 6 bases, with 6 bases between. Germline V gives CDR1 SGHTA, CDR2 FQGTGA. The CDR3 runs 13 residues. The chain's CDR3 is CASSLNGPGELFF. The DNA for the CDR3 is TGTGCCAGCAGCTTAAACGGTCCCGGGGAGCTGTTTTTT.